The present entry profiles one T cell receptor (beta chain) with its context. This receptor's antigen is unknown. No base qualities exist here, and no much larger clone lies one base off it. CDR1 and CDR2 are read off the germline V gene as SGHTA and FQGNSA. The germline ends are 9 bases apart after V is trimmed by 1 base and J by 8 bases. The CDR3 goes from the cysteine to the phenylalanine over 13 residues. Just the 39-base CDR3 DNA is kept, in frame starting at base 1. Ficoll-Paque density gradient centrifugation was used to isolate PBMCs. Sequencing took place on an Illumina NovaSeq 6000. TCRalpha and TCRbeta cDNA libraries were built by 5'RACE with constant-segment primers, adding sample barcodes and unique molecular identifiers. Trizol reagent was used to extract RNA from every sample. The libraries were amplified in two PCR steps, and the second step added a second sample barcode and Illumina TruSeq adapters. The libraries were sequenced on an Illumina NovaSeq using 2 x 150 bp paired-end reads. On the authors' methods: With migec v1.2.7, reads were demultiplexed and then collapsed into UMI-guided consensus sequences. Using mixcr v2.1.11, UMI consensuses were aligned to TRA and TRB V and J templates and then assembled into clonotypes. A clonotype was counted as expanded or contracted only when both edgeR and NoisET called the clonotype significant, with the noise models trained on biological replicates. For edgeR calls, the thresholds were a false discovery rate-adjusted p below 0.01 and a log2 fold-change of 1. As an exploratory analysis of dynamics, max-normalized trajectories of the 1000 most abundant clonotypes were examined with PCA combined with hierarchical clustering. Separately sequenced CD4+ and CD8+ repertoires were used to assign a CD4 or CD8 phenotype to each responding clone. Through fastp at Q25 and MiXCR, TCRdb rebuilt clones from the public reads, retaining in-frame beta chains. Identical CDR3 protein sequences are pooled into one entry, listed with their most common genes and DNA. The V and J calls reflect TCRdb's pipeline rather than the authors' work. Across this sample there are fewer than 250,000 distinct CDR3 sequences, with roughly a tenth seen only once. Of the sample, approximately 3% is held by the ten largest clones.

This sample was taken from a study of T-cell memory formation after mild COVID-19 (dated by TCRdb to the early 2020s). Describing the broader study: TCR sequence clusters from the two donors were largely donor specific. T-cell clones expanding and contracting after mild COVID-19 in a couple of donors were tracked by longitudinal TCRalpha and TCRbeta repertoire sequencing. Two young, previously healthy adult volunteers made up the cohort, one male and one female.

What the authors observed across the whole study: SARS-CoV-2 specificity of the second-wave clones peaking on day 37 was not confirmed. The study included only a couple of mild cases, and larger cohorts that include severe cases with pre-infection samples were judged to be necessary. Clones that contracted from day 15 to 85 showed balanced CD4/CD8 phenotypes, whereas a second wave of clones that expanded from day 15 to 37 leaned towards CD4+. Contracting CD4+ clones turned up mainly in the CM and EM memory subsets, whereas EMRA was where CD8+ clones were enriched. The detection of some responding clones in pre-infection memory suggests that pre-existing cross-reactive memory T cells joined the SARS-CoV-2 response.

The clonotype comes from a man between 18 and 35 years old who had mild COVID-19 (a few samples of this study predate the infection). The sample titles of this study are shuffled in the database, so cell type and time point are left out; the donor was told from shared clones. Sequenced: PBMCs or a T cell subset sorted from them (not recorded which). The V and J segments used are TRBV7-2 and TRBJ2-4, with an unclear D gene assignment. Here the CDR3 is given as CASSLERAYIQYF. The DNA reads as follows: TGTGCCAGCAGCTTAGAAAGGGCTTACATTCAGTACTTC.